These 2 T cell receptor beta chains were sequenced from one sample in a study of T cell changes during pregnancy in multiple sclerosis. Using immunoSEQ multiplex PCR, the repertoire was profiled, and TCRdb retains in-frame clones only, with some absent. The sample lists 49,000 or so clones; over 90% were seen once. Sequencing used peripheral blood, obtained in the third trimester of pregnancy. Receptors originate from a female donor with multiple sclerosis, enrolled in a pregnancy study.

The CDR3 spells CASSPSSGEQFF. The DNA for the CDR3 is TGTGCCAGCAGCCCTTCCTCGGGTGAGCAGTTCTTC. The chain recombines TRBV11-3 with TRBJ2-1; no firm D call. With 5 bases removed from V and 9 bases from J, the gap between germline ends came to 11 bases. The CDR3 covers 12 residues. Germline V lookup: CDR1 SGHNT, CDR2 YENEEA.

The chain uses TRBV6-1 and TRBJ2-3, with 9 bases lining up with TRBD2. Unmatched junction bases numbered 2, after V lost 1 base and J lost 3 bases. CDR1 MNHNS and CDR2 SASEGT come from the germline V gene. CDR3 size: 15 residues. CDR3 protein: CASSEGGRATDTQYF. CDR3 DNA: TGTGCCAGCAGTGAAGGCGGGAGGGCGACAGATACGCAGTATTTT.